This record covers a single T cell receptor (beta chain). What it recognizes is unknown. The data belong to a study of response to subunit inactivated influenza vaccine. General study results and limits: New T cells are recruited in small numbers by each seasonal influenza vaccination, according to the authors' suggestion.

One entry per CDR3 protein, called by TCRdb with MiXCR from the RT-PCR reads. The table includes 800,000 or so distinct CDR3 sequences, roughly 20% detected once. In germline, CDR1 is MNHEY, CDR2 SVGEGT. This CDR3 comprises 17 residues. Trimming left V 4 bases short and J 0 bases short, with 16 bases between. The sample in question was PBMCs from blood, obtained roughly 5 days after vaccination. The rearrangement links TRBV6-2 or TRBV6-3 to TRBJ2-1, with D unresolved. The TCR originated in a man aged 45-65 years who received an inactivated influenza vaccine. The chain's CDR3 is CASSLRVVRFSYNEQFF. The CDR3 DNA reads TGTGCCAGCAGTTTACGTGTCGTGAGATTCTCCTACAATGAGCAGTTCTTC.